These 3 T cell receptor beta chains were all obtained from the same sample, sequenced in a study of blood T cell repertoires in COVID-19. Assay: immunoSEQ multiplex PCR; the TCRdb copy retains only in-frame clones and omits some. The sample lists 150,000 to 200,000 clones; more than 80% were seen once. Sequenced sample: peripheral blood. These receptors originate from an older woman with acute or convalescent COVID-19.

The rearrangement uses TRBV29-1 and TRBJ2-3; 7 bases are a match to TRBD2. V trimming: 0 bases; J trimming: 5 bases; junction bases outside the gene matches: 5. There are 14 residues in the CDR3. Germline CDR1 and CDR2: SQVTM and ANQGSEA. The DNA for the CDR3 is TGCAGCGTTGAAGAAGGGAGGGGCGGAGATACGCAGTATTTT. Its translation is CSVEEGRGGDTQYF.

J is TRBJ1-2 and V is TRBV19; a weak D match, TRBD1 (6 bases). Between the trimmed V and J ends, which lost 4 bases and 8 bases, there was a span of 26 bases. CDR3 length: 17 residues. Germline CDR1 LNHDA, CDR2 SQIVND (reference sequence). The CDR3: CASSNFRGHQGPHGYTF. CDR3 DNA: TGTGCCAGTAGTAATTTCAGGGGTCACCAGGGACCACACGGCTACACCTTC.

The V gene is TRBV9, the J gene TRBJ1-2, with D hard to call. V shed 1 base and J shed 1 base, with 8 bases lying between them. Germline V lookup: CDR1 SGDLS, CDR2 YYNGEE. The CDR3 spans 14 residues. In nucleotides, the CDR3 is TGTGCCAGCAGCGTATCAGGTTATAACTATGGCTACACCTTC. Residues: CASSVSGYNYGYTF.